The 19 T cell receptor beta chains reported below all come from one sample, sequenced in a study of CXCR3-negative and CXCR3-positive naive CD8 T cells. Study results and limitations: CXCR3-positive naive cells carried more hydrophobic TRB CDR3s than CXCR3-negative ones.

These receptors' targets are unknown. TRB cDNA was prepared as libraries by UMI-labeled 5' RACE. TCRdb re-called the 5' RACE reads, yielding one record per CDR3 amino acid sequence without DNA. This table lists 49,000 or so distinct CDR3 sequences. Sequenced sample: naive CXCR3+ CD8+ T cells from blood. Indicated subset: CD45RO-CCR7+CD27+CD95- naive CD8+ T cells expressing CXCR3 (TNR3+). The receptors derive from a human donor in good health. Some clones in this sample may be carry-over from other donors' samples.

V is TRBV27 and J is TRBJ2-1; TCRdb calls TRBD1, which cannot be checked without DNA. This CDR3 comprises 14 residues. Germline V lookup: CDR1 MNHEY, CDR2 SMNVEV (reference sequence). CDR3 protein: CASSPRTGGNEQFF.

V and J are TRBV11-2 and TRBJ2-1; TCRdb selects TRBD1, and the lack of DNA leaves this call unchecked. There are 14 residues in the CDR3. Looked up from germline, CDR1 is SGHAT and CDR2 is FQNNGV. The CDR3 here is CASSLTGPYNEQFF.

This chain joins TRBV4-1 and TRBJ2-7. The germline gives CDR1 MGHRA, CDR2 YSYEKL. The CDR3 is made up of 14 amino acids. The CDR3 spells CASSQAVTPYEQYF.

The chain uses TRBV3-1 and TRBJ1-1; the TCRdb call, TRBD1, lacks DNA for checking. Germline V gene data show CDR1 as LGHDT and CDR2 as YNNKEL (reference sequence). CDR3 length equals 19 residues. The CDR3 sequence is CASSQGIGRDRGLNTEAFF.

This sequence joins TRBV13 and TRBJ1-1; absent DNA, TCRdb's TRBD1 call cannot be checked. CDR3 size: 13 residues. Germline V gives CDR1 PRHDT, CDR2 FYEKMQ (reference sequence). The CDR3 reads CASSTGGRTEAFF. The full variable domain, completed using reference TRBV13 and TRBJ1-1, is AAGVIQSPRHLIKEKRETATLKCYPIPRHDTVYWYQQGPGQDPQFLISFYEKMQSDKGSIPDRFSAQQFSDYHSELNMSSLELGDSALYFCASSTGGRTEAFFGQGTRLTVV.

The chain is built from TRBV7-9 and TRBJ2-1; TCRdb proposes TRBD1, but this gene call is untestable without DNA. Germline CDR1 is SEHNR and CDR2 is FQNEAQ (reference sequence). There are 18 residues in the CDR3. The CDR3 loop is CASSLEGLISPGYNEQFF.

J is TRBJ2-2 and V is TRBV6-5. This CDR3 has 16 amino acids. Germline loops: CDR1 MNHEY, CDR2 SVGAGI. This CDR3 reads CASSGPTDANTGELFF.

The chain is built from TRBV12-3 or TRBV12-4 and TRBJ1-2; TCRdb's D call of TRBD1 is untestable without DNA. This CDR3 contains 15 residues. This CDR3 reads CASSGPGQGNYGYTF.

This chain uses TRBV3-1 with TRBJ2-5; TCRdb's D gene call, TRBD2, goes unchecked for lack of DNA. Germline CDR1 LGHDT, CDR2 YNNKEL (reference sequence). This CDR3 has 16 residues. The CDR3 here is CASSHSGLAGQETQYF.

The chain links TRBV3-1 to TRBJ2-2. Looked up from germline, CDR1 is LGHDT and CDR2 is YNNKEL (reference sequence). The CDR3 loop spans 11 amino acids. The CDR3 protein is CASSQDRGLFF.

This chain's CDR3 is CASTGQGANEQYF. V is TRBV6-5 and J is TRBJ2-7; TCRdb reports TRBD1, a call that lacks DNA to check it against. CDR3 length: 13 amino acids. Germline CDR1 and CDR2: MNHEY and SVGAGI.

V and J are TRBV4-3 and TRBJ2-1; TCRdb's D gene call, TRBD2, goes unchecked for lack of DNA. Germline V gene data show CDR1 as LGHNA and CDR2 as YSLEER. The CDR3 is 18 amino acids. The CDR3 reads CASSQVLPLAGRYNEQFF.

The chain has TRBV4-3 and TRBJ2-7; absent DNA, TCRdb's TRBD1 call cannot be checked. CDR3 length: 15 amino acids. Germline values: CDR1 LGHNA, CDR2 YSLEER. The CDR3 here is CASSPGQGNGYEQYF.

The rearrangement joins TRBV5-6 to TRBJ1-1. Germline CDR1 and CDR2: SGHDT and YYEEEE. This CDR3 spans 13 amino acids. The CDR3 region is CASRMTVNTEAFF.

The rearrangement joins TRBV12-3 or TRBV12-4 to TRBJ1-2; TCRdb returns TRBD1, unconfirmable since there is no DNA. The CDR3 runs to 14 residues. The CDR3 protein is CASSFLRDWDGYTF.

The chain has TRBV12-3 or TRBV12-4 and TRBJ2-3; the TRBD1 assignment by TCRdb is unverifiable without DNA. CDR3 length equals 15 residues. CDR3 in amino acids: CATSFRGATTDTQYF.

The J gene is TRBJ2-1, the V gene TRBV5-1; TCRdb picks TRBD2, but there is no DNA to check that call. CDR3 length: 15 amino acids. CDR1 and CDR2 (germline): SGHRS, YFSETQ. The CDR3 protein is CASSLVGGDYNEQFF.

J is TRBJ1-1 and V is TRBV7-9; TCRdb outputs TRBD1, but without DNA this stays unchecked. This CDR3 contains 16 residues. Germline CDR1 SEHNR, CDR2 FQNEAQ (reference sequence). The CDR3: CASSLAPGQGGTEAFF.

The rearrangement joins TRBV25-1 to TRBJ2-2. CDR3 length equals 12 residues. Germline V gene lookup returns CDR1 MGHDK and CDR2 SYGVNS. The CDR3 spells CASSDVVGELFF.